The 13 T cell receptor beta chains in this list originate from one sample, sequenced in a study of shared clonotypes between healthy human individuals. Sequencing was performed with immunoSEQ multiplex PCR; in TCRdb, only in-frame clones are kept and a portion is missing. This sample yields approximately 400,000 clones, of which around 96% are seen a single time; about 0.34% belongs to the top ten. Specimen: memory CD8+ T cells sorted from blood. The subset denotes: CD45RO+ cells pooled with CCR7-negative TemRA cells. The receptors here all came from a man aged 30 to 45 in good health.

The V gene is TRBV6-5, the J gene TRBJ1-2, with D uncertain. This CDR3 is built from 14 residues. From germline, CDR1 is MNHEY and CDR2 SVGAGI. Trimming stripped 0 bases from V and 8 bases from J, with 13 bases between. CDR3 region: CASSYSKLPGGYTF. CDR3 bases: TGTGCCAGCAGTTACTCGAAACTCCCGGGAGGCTACACCTTC.

The V call is TRBV7-9, the J call TRBJ1-1, with D tentatively TRBD1 (5 bases). The CDR3 has 13 amino acids. Looked up from germline, CDR1 is SEHNR and CDR2 is FQNEAQ (reference sequence). V shed 5 bases and J shed 0 bases, with 7 bases lying between them. The CDR3, as DNA: TGTGCCAGCAGCCGACAGATGAACACTGAAGCTTTCTTT. Translating it yields CASSRQMNTEAFF.

The chain carries TRBV6-6 and TRBJ2-5, with D maybe TRBD2 (6 bases). Trimming took off 2 bases at V and 1 base at J, with 8 bases between the two ends. This CDR3 contains 14 residues. Germline loops: CDR1 MNHNY, CDR2 SVGAGI (reference sequence). CDR3 residues: CASSYRAGQETQYF. The CDR3 bases are TGTGCCAGCAGTTACAGAGCGGGCCAAGAGACCCAGTACTTC.

A single count supports this clone. This chain connects TRBV2 to TRBJ2-7, with 15 bases lining up with TRBD2. From germline, CDR1 is SNHLY and CDR2 FYNNEI. This CDR3 spans 18 amino acids. J gave up 2 bases and V 6 bases, and 11 bases lay outside the gene matches. The CDR3 is CASSLYPGLAGGTYEQYF. As DNA, the CDR3 is TGTGCCAGCAGCCTCTACCCGGGACTAGCGGGAGGCACCTACGAGCAGTACTTC.

The chain uses TRBV27 and TRBJ2-7; 8 nucleotides agree with TRBD2. The V and J ends lost 3 bases and 2 bases, in that order; junction bases with no gene match: 3. The CDR3 covers 14 residues. Germline lookup yields CDR1 MNHEY and CDR2 SMNVEV (reference sequence). The CDR3 is CASSFIAGTYEQYF. CDR3 DNA: TGTGCCAGCAGTTTTATAGCGGGGACCTACGAGCAGTACTTC.

CDR3 sequence reads: CASSTTSGKAPYEQYF. In DNA form, the CDR3 reads TGTGCCAGCAGCACGACTAGCGGGAAAGCACCGTACGAGCAGTACTTC. The rearrangement joins TRBV7-9 to TRBJ2-7; 11 bases are shared with TRBD2. This CDR3 contains 16 residues. Germline CDR1 reads SEHNR; CDR2 reads FQNEAQ (reference sequence). V was pared by 5 bases and J by 4 bases, with 10 bases of the junction left unmatched.

The chain links TRBV29-1 to TRBJ2-5; TRBD1 is a possible D gene (5 bases). With 3 bases removed from V and 1 base from J, the gap between germline ends came to 6 bases. The CDR3 consists of 12 residues. The germline CDR1 and CDR2 sequences are SQVTM and ANQGSEA. As DNA, the CDR3 is TGCAGCGTTGAGACAGCCCAAGAGACCCAGTACTTC. This codes for CSVETAQETQYF. The full variable domain, its missing parts supplied by reference TRBV29-1 and TRBJ2-5, is SAVISQKPSRDICQRGTSLTIQCQVDSQVTMMFWYRQQPGQSLTLIATANQGSEATYESGFVIDKFPISRPNLTFSTLTVSNMSPEDSSIYLCSVETAQETQYFGPGTRLLVL.

This chain joins TRBV28 and TRBJ1-2, with TRBD1 identical over 8 bases. The CDR3 length is 13 residues. Looked up from germline, CDR1 is MDHEN and CDR2 is SYDVKM. The trim removed 5 bases at V and 8 bases at J, leaving 7 bases unmatched. The CDR3 DNA is TGTGCCAGCAGTCAGGGGGCAATTGGCGGCTACACCTTC. It codes for CASSQGAIGGYTF.

V usage is TRBV29-1 and J usage is TRBJ1-2; 7 nucleotides match TRBD1. The CDR3 has 16 amino acids. The V and J ends lost 7 bases and 0 bases, in that order; junction bases with no gene match: 14. Germline-derived CDR1 and CDR2 are SQVTM and ANQGSEA. For the CDR3, the DNA is TGCAGCGCCGCCCTAGTCAGGGGGGCGTCTAACTATGGCTACACCTTC. This translates into CSAALVRGASNYGYTF.

This clone was observed a single time. The V call is TRBV15, the J call TRBJ1-2, with D maybe TRBD1 (6 bases). Germline assignment: CDR1 LNHNV and CDR2 YYDKDF (reference sequence). The length of the CDR3 is 16 residues. Between the trimmed V and J ends, which lost 0 bases and 8 bases, there was a span of 19 bases. The CDR3 DNA is TGTGCCACCAGCAGAGAACCCCCCCAGGGGAATCGGGGCTACACCTTC. As protein: CATSREPPQGNRGYTF.

A single count supports this clone. The chain carries TRBV19 and TRBJ1-5, with D perhaps TRBD1 (5 bases). Germline-derived CDR1 and CDR2 are LNHDA and SQIVND (reference sequence). V was cut by 7 bases and J by 1 base, with 14 bases left in between. This CDR3 contains 15 residues. CDR3 sequence: CASNMKGRSNQPQHF. The DNA for the CDR3 is TGTGCCAGTAATATGAAGGGGAGGAGCAATCAGCCCCAGCATTTT.

The chain recombines TRBV10-1 with TRBJ2-1; D possibly corresponds to TRBD2 (7 bases). V lost 3 bases, J lost 7 bases, and 16 bases lay in between. This CDR3 is built from 15 residues. Germline lookup yields CDR1 WNHNN and CDR2 SYGVQD (reference sequence). CDR3 nucleotides: TGCGCCAGCAGTGACGGGGAGGGGGACGTGAATGAGCAGTTCTTC. It encodes CASSDGEGDVNEQFF.

The chain recombines TRBV5-1 with TRBJ2-3; D possibly corresponds to TRBD2 (6 bases). V was clipped by 3 bases and J by 2 bases, with 10 bases between them. The CDR3 spans 14 residues. The germline V gene encodes CDR1 SGHRS and CDR2 YFSETQ. This chain's CDR3 is CASSYSGNTDTQYF. DNA for the CDR3: TGCGCCAGCAGCTATAGCGGAAACACAGATACGCAGTATTTT.